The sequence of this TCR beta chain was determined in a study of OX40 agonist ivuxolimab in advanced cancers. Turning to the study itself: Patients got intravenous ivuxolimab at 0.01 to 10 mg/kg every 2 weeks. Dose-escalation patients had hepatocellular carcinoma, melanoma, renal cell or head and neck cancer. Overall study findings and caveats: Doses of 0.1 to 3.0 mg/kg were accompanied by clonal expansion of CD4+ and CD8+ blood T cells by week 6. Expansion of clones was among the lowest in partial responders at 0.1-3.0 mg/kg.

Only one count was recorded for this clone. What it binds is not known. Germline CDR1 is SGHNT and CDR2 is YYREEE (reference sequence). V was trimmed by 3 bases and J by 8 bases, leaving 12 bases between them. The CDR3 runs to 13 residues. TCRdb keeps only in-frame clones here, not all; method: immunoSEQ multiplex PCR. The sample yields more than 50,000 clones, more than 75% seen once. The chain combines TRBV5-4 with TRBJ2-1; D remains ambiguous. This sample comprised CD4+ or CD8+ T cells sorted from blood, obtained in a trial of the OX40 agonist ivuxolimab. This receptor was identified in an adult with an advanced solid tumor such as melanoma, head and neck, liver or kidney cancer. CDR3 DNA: TGTGCCAGCAGCTGGGATCGAAGGGATGAGCAGTTCTTC. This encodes CASSWDRRDEQFF.